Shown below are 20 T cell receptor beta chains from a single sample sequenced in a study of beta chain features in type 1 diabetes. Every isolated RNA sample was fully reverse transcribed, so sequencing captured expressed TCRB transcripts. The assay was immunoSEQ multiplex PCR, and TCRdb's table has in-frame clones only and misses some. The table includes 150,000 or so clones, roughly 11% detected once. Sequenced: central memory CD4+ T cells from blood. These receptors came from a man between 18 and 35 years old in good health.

The CDR3 here is CASSYPRGASTDTQYF. For the CDR3, the DNA is TGTGCCAGCAGTTACCCAAGGGGGGCTAGCACAGATACGCAGTATTTT. V gene TRBV6-6 combines with J gene TRBJ2-3; perhaps D is TRBD1 or TRBD2 (6 bases each). V was clipped by 2 bases and J by 0 bases, with 12 bases between them. This CDR3 is built from 16 residues. Per the germline V gene, CDR1 is MNHNY and CDR2 is SVGAGI (reference sequence).

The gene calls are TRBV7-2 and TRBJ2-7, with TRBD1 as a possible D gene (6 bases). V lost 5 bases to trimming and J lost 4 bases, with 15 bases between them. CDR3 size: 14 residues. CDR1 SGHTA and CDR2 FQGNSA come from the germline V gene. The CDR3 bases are TGTGCCAGCAGCACCAGGGGCTCCATTTACGAGCAGTACTTC. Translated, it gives CASSTRGSIYEQYF.

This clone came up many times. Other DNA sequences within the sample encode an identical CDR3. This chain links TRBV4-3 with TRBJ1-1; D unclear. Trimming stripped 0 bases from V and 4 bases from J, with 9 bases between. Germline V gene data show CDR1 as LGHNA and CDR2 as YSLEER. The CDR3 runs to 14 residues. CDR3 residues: CASSQDTGGTEAFF. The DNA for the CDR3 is TGCGCCAGCAGCCAAGACACTGGCGGCACTGAAGCTTTCTTT.

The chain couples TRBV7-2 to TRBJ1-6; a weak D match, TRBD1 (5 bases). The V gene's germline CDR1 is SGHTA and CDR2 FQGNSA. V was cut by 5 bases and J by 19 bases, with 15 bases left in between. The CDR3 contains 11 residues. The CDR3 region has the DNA TGTGCCAGCAGCCAGGGATCCGTCCGGCACTTT. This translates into CASSQGSVRHF. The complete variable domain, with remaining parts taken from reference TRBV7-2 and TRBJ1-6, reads GAGVSQSPSNKVTEKGKDVELRCDPISGHTALYWYRQSLGQGLEFLIYFQGNSAPDKSGLPSDRFSAERTGGSVSTLTIQRTQQEDSAVYLCASSQGSVRHFGNGTRLTVT.

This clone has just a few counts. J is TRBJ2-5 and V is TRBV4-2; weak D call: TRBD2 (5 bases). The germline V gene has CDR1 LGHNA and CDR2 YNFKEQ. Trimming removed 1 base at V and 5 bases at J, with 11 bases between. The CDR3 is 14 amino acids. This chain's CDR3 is CASSQARGMETQYF. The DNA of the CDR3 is TGTGCCAGCAGCCAAGCCCGGGGTATGGAGACCCAGTACTTC.

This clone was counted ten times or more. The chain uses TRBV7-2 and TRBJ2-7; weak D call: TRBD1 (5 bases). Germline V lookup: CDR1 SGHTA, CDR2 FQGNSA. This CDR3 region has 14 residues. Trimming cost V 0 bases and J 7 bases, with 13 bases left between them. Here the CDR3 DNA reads TGTGCCAGCAGCTTAGCTTGGCAGGGTGGAGAGCAGTACTTC. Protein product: CASSLAWQGGEQYF.

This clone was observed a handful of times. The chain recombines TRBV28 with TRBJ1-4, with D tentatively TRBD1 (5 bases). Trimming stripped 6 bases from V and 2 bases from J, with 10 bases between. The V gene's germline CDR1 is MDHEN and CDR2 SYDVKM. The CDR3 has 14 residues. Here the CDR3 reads CASRTGTTNEKLFF. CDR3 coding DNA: TGTGCCAGCAGGACCGGGACGACTAATGAAAAACTGTTTTTT.

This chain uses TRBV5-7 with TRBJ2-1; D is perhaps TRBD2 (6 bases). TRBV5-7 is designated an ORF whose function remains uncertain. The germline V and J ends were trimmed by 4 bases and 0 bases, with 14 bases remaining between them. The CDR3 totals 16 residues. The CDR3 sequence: CASSAPGSCSYNEQFF. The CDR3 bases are TGTGCCAGCAGCGCCCCCGGGAGTTGCTCCTACAATGAGCAGTTCTTC.

The CDR3 loop reads CASSPGQGGKEKLFF. The CDR3, as DNA: TGTGCCAGCAGCCCAGGACAGGGGGGGAAGGAAAAACTGTTTTTT. This chain connects TRBV7-9 to TRBJ1-4; 10 bases agree with TRBD1. Looked up from germline, CDR1 is SEHNR and CDR2 is FQNEAQ (reference sequence). The junction had 8 bases not matched to a gene; V was cut back by 5 bases and J by 8 bases. CDR3 length: 15 amino acids.

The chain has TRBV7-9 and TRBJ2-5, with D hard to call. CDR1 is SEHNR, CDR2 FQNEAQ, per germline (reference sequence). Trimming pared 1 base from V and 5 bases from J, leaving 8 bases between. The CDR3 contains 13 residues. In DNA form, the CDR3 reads TGTGCCAGCAGCTTAGAACATTGGGAGACCCAGTACTTC. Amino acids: CASSLEHWETQYF. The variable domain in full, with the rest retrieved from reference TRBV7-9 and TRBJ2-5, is DTGVSQNPRHKITKRGQNVTFRCDPISEHNRLYWYRQTLGQGPEFLTYFQNEAQLEKSRLLSDRFSAERPKGSFSTLEIQRTEQGDSAMYLCASSLEHWETQYFGPGTRLLVL.

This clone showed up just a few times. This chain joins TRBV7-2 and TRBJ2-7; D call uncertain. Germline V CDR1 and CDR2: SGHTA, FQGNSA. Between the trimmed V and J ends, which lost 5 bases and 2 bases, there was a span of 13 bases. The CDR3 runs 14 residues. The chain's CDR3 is CASSRESSPYEQYF. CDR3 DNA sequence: TGTGCCAGCAGCCGAGAGTCGAGCCCCTACGAGCAGTACTTC.

The CDR3 spells CAWSRNLGNTIYF. DNA for the CDR3: TGTGCCTGGAGTAGAAATCTAGGAAACACCATATATTTT. The chain couples TRBV30 to TRBJ1-3; D ambiguous. V was trimmed by 2 bases and J by 4 bases, leaving 9 bases between them. Germline CDR1 GTSNPN, CDR2 SVGIG (reference sequence). This CDR3 has 13 residues.

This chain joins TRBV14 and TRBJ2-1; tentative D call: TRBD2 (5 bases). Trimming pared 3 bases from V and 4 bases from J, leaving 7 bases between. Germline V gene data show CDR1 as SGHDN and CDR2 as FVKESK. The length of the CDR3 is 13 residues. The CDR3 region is CASSHGVYNEQFF. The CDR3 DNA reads TGTGCCAGCAGCCACGGGGTTTACAATGAGCAGTTCTTC.

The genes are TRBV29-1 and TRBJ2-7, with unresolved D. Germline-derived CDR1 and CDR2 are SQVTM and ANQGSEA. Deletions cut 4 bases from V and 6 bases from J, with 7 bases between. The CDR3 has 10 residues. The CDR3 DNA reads TGCAGCGTTGGGGCACCCGAGCAGTACTTC. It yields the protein CSVGAPEQYF.

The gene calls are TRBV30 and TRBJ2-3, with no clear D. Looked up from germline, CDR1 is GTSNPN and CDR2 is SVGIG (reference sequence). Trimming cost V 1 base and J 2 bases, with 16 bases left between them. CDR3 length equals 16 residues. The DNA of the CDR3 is TGTGCCTGGAGTGGGATCCACCAAACGTCCACAGATACGCAGTATTTT. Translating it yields CAWSGIHQTSTDTQYF.

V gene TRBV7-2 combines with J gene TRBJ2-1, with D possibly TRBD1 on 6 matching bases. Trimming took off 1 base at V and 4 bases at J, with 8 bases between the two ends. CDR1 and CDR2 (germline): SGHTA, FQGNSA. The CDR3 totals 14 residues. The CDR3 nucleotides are TGTGCCAGCAGCTTAGGGGGGCGGTACAATGAGCAGTTCTTC. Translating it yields CASSLGGRYNEQFF.

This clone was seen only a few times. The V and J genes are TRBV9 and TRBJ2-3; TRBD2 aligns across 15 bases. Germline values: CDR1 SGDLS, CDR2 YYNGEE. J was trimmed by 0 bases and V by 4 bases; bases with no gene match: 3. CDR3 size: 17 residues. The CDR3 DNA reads TGTGCCAGCAGCCGGACTAGCGGGAGGGATAGCACAGATACGCAGTATTTT. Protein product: CASSRTSGRDSTDTQYF.

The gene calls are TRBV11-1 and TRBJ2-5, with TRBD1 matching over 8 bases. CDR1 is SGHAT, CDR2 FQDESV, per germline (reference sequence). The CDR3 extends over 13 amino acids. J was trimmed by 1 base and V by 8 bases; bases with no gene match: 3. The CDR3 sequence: CASGTGGQETQYF. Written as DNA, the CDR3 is TGTGCCAGCGGAACAGGGGGCCAAGAGACCCAGTACTTC.

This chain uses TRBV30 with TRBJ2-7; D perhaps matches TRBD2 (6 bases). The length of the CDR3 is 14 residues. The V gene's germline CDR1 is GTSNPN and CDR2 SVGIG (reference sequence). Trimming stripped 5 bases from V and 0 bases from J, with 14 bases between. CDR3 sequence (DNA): TGTGCCTGGGACTTGGGGGGAGGCTCCTACGAGCAGTACTTC. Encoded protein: CAWDLGGGSYEQYF.

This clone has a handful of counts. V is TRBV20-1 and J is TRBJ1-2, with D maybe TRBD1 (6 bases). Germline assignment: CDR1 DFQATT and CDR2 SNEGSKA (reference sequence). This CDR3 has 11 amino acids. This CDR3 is CARTADYGYTF. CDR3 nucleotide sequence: TGCGCCCGGACAGCCGATTATGGCTACACCTTC.